The rows below give T cell receptor beta chains drawn from one sample of a study of T cells after yellow fever vaccination. TCRdb passed the 5' RACE reads through MiXCR, listing each CDR3 protein once. The sample has approximately 610,000 distinct CDR3 sequences; around a sixth are singletons. The sample in question was PBMCs, obtained about 5 days after the first yellow fever vaccination. The source of these receptors is a man between 18 and 35 years old who received the YFV17D yellow fever vaccine. Each CDR3 is given with its conserved first and last residue. D genes are given only for firm matches. Not all rows give a size; the values are once, few, many and, for expanded clones, a class.

V gene: TRBV5-6; D gene: -; clone size: few; J gene: TRBJ2-1; CDR3 DNA: TGTGCCAGCAGCACGGACTCCTCCTACAATGAGCAGTTCTTC; CDR3 protein: CASSTDSSYNEQFF
V gene: TRBV12-3/TRBV12-4; D gene: -; clone size: -; J gene: TRBJ1-1; CDR3 DNA: TGTGCCAGCAGTCTATACCTTGACAGGCACACTGAAGCTTTCTTT; CDR3 protein: CASSLYLDRHTEAFF
V gene: TRBV6-2/TRBV6-3; D gene: -; clone size: few; J gene: TRBJ2-1; CDR3 DNA: TGTGCCACCCAGTCGGGTAACTACAATGAGCAGTTCTTC; CDR3 protein: CATQSGNYNEQFF
V gene: TRBV7-6; D gene: -; clone size: -; J gene: TRBJ2-2; CDR3 DNA: TGTGCCAGCAGTACGACAACGGGGGCGGGCGGGGAGCTGTTTTTT; CDR3 protein: CASSTTTGAGGELFF
V gene: TRBV7-2; D gene: -; clone size: few; J gene: TRBJ1-5; CDR3 DNA: TGTGCCAGCAGCTTCGACGGGCGTCGGCCCCAGCATTTT; CDR3 protein: CASSFDGRRPQHF
V gene: TRBV29-1; D gene: -; clone size: -; J gene: TRBJ2-3; CDR3 DNA: TGCAGCGTTGCGGTAGCAGGGAGCACAGATACGCAGTATTTT; CDR3 protein: CSVAVAGSTDTQYF
V gene: TRBV4-3; D gene: TRBD2; clone size: -; J gene: TRBJ2-3; CDR3 DNA: TGCGCCAGCAGCCAAGATCCGGGACTAGCGGGGGGGCAGGTTACGCAGTATTTT; CDR3 protein: CASSQDPGLAGGQVTQYF
V gene: TRBV4-1; D gene: -; clone size: many; J gene: TRBJ2-7; CDR3 DNA: TGCGCCAGCAGCCAAGATCCCGGGGCATCCTACGAGCAGTACTTC; CDR3 protein: CASSQDPGASYEQYF
V gene: TRBV2; D gene: -; clone size: -; J gene: TRBJ1-2; CDR3 DNA: TGTGCCAGCAGCCAGACCATAGCTCTTTATAGCTACACCTTC; CDR3 protein: CASSQTIALYSYTF
V gene: TRBV9; D gene: -; clone size: few; J gene: TRBJ1-4; CDR3 DNA: TGTGCCAGCAGCAGGGCAGGGTTACGGGAAAAACTGTTTTTT; CDR3 protein: CASSRAGLREKLFF
V gene: TRBV29-1; D gene: -; clone size: -; J gene: TRBJ1-4; CDR3 DNA: TGCAGCGTTGCCGGGACTCTAAATGAAAAACTGTTTTTT; CDR3 protein: CSVAGTLNEKLFF
V gene: TRBV19; D gene: TRBD2; clone size: few; J gene: TRBJ2-7; CDR3 DNA: TGTGCCACCACCCCTTCGTGGACTAGCGGCTACGAGCAGTACTTC; CDR3 protein: CATTPSWTSGYEQYF
V gene: TRBV29-1; D gene: -; clone size: -; J gene: TRBJ1-1; CDR3 DNA: TGCAGCGTTGATAGGCAGGGCACTGAAGCTTTCTTT; CDR3 protein: CSVDRQGTEAFF
V gene: TRBV7-2; D gene: -; clone size: -; J gene: TRBJ1-4; CDR3 DNA: TGTGCCAGCAGCTCCAGGGTGGGGGAGGAAAAACTGTTTTTT; CDR3 protein: CASSSRVGEEKLFF
V gene: TRBV7-3; D gene: -; clone size: -; J gene: TRBJ2-7; CDR3 DNA: TGTGCCAGCAGCTTTGGCGGCGGGGAATCCTACGAGCAGTACTTC; CDR3 protein: CASSFGGGESYEQYF
V gene: TRBV18; D gene: -; clone size: few; J gene: TRBJ1-2; CDR3 DNA: TGTGCCAGCTCAGGGGACGGAGACTATGGCTACACCTTC; CDR3 protein: CASSGDGDYGYTF
V gene: TRBV5-1; D gene: -; clone size: -; J gene: TRBJ1-6; CDR3 DNA: TGCGCCAGCAGCTTGGAACAAAATAATTCACCCCTCCACTTT; CDR3 protein: CASSLEQNNSPLHF
V gene: TRBV24-1; D gene: -; clone size: many; J gene: TRBJ1-1; CDR3 DNA: TGTGCTTTACGAGGGGGCACTGAAGCTTTCTTT; CDR3 protein: CALRGGTEAFF
V gene: TRBV5-4; D gene: -; clone size: few; J gene: TRBJ2-1; CDR3 DNA: TGTGCCAGCAGCCAAGGGGTCTGGACCAACTACAATGAGCAGTTCTTC; CDR3 protein: CASSQGVWTNYNEQFF
V gene: TRBV6-1; D gene: TRBD1; clone size: few; J gene: TRBJ1-1; CDR3 DNA: TGTGCCAGCACCCCCTCGGGACAGGGGACGACTGAAGCTTTCTTT; CDR3 protein: CASTPSGQGTTEAFF
V gene: TRBV7-2; D gene: -; clone size: few; J gene: TRBJ2-7; CDR3 DNA: TGTGCCAGCAGCTCCATCCTAACCCGGGAGCAGTACTTC; CDR3 protein: CASSSILTREQYF
V gene: TRBV12-3/TRBV12-4; D gene: -; clone size: -; J gene: TRBJ2-3; CDR3 DNA: TGTGCCAGCAGTTTTGGGCAGGGAGTGATTACAGATACGCAGTATTTT; CDR3 protein: CASSFGQGVITDTQYF
V gene: TRBV19; D gene: -; clone size: -; J gene: TRBJ2-2; CDR3 DNA: TGTGCCAGTAGTAACGTCGGCGGGGTTCCCGGGGAGCTGTTTTTT; CDR3 protein: CASSNVGGVPGELFF
V gene: TRBV6-4; D gene: TRBD1; clone size: -; J gene: TRBJ2-2; CDR3 DNA: TGTGCCAGCAGCCGGGACAGGGGTTTTGCCACCGGGGAGCTGTTTTTT; CDR3 protein: CASSRDRGFATGELFF
V gene: TRBV9; D gene: -; clone size: -; J gene: TRBJ1-4; CDR3 DNA: TGTGCCAGCAGCGTAGAGGCGGGTGAAAAACTGTTTTTT; CDR3 protein: CASSVEAGEKLFF
V gene: TRBV7-2; D gene: -; clone size: few; J gene: TRBJ1-1; CDR3 DNA: TGTGCCAGCGGCACCGGACGGAACACTGAAGCTTTCTTT; CDR3 protein: CASGTGRNTEAFF
V gene: TRBV28; D gene: -; clone size: few; J gene: TRBJ1-3; CDR3 DNA: TGTGCCAGCAGTTTAGGGACCCTCCCTGGAAACACCATATATTTT; CDR3 protein: CASSLGTLPGNTIYF
V gene: TRBV4-1; D gene: TRBD2; clone size: -; J gene: TRBJ2-1; CDR3 DNA: TGCGCCAGCAGCCAAGCCCCGATACTAGCGGGGCAATACAATGAGCAGTTCTTC; CDR3 protein: CASSQAPILAGQYNEQFF
V gene: TRBV7-9; D gene: -; clone size: many; J gene: TRBJ1-1; CDR3 DNA: TGTGCCAGCGGTACTCGGAACACTGAAGCTTTCTTT; CDR3 protein: CASGTRNTEAFF
V gene: TRBV15; D gene: TRBD1; clone size: few; J gene: TRBJ2-1; CDR3 DNA: TGTGCCACCAGCCTGGACAGGCCTTCCTACAATGAGCAGTTCTTC; CDR3 protein: CATSLDRPSYNEQFF